These T cell receptor beta chains were read from a single sample in a study of T cell repertoires in cytomegalovirus infection. TCRdb passed the reads through MiXCR, listing each CDR3 protein once. The table records around 530,000 distinct CDR3 sequences, about 30% of them present only once. Material for sequencing was PBMCs. The receptors originated from a human donor in good health (CMV status not recorded). Some clones in this sample may be carry-over from other donors' samples. Both conserved end residues are part of each CDR3. Fields, in order: V gene, J gene, clone size, D gene, CDR3 DNA, CDR3 protein. The D gene is left open where the match is weak. Size values are once, few and many counts, or a class for expanded clones, and some rows have none.

v_call: TRBV11-2; j_call: TRBJ2-2; clone_size: few; d_call: .; cdr3_nt: TGTGCCAGCAGCTTAGTGGGTGTTTTCACCGGGGAGCTGTTTTTT; cdr3_aa: CASSLVGVFTGELFF
v_call: TRBV12-3/TRBV12-4; j_call: TRBJ2-1; clone_size: .; d_call: .; cdr3_nt: TGTGCCAGCAGCCTCGGGGCACGTGAGCAGTTCTTC; cdr3_aa: CASSLGAREQFF
v_call: TRBV24-1; j_call: TRBJ2-3; clone_size: few; d_call: .; cdr3_nt: TGTGCCACCAGTGATTTTGTAGGGGACATCGTGACAGATACGCAGTATTTT; cdr3_aa: CATSDFVGDIVTDTQYF
v_call: TRBV6-2/TRBV6-3; j_call: TRBJ2-3; clone_size: .; d_call: .; cdr3_nt: TGTGCCAGCAGCCTACTCAAGGGAGATACGCAGTATTTT; cdr3_aa: CASSLLKGDTQYF
v_call: TRBV6-2/TRBV6-3; j_call: TRBJ2-7; clone_size: .; d_call: TRBD2; cdr3_nt: TGTGCCAGCAGTTCCCGACTAGCGGAGCGCTACGAGCAGTACTTC; cdr3_aa: CASSSRLAERYEQYF
v_call: TRBV12-3/TRBV12-4; j_call: TRBJ1-2; clone_size: many; d_call: .; cdr3_nt: TGTGCCAGCGGACCCAGGGGATACTATGGCTACACCTTC; cdr3_aa: CASGPRGYYGYTF
v_call: TRBV20-1; j_call: TRBJ2-3; clone_size: .; d_call: .; cdr3_nt: TGCAGTGCTAGCACAGGGTCTAGCACAGATACGCAGTATTTT; cdr3_aa: CSASTGSSTDTQYF
v_call: TRBV7-9; j_call: TRBJ2-3; clone_size: many; d_call: TRBD2; cdr3_nt: TGTGCCAGCAGCTTAGCAGCGGGAGCCGGAGATACGCAGTATTTT; cdr3_aa: CASSLAAGAGDTQYF
v_call: TRBV6-8; j_call: TRBJ2-7; clone_size: .; d_call: TRBD1; cdr3_nt: TGTGCCAGCAGTTTCCTCGGGACAGGGGAGTACGAGCAGTACTTC; cdr3_aa: CASSFLGTGEYEQYF
v_call: TRBV12-3/TRBV12-4; j_call: TRBJ1-5; clone_size: many; d_call: .; cdr3_nt: TGTGCCAGCATCAATTCAGGGGGCAATCAGCCCCAGCATTTT; cdr3_aa: CASINSGGNQPQHF
v_call: TRBV7-7; j_call: TRBJ2-5; clone_size: few; d_call: .; cdr3_nt: TGTGCCAGCAGCTTCGCGGGACCTGGGGAGACCCAGTACTTC; cdr3_aa: CASSFAGPGETQYF
v_call: TRBV15; j_call: TRBJ2-3; clone_size: .; d_call: .; cdr3_nt: TGTGCCACCGAGAACGGGGGCCCAGATACGCAGTATTTT; cdr3_aa: CATENGGPDTQYF
v_call: TRBV7-9; j_call: TRBJ2-5; clone_size: few; d_call: TRBD2; cdr3_nt: TGTGCCAGCAGCTTAGATGTAGGGACTAAAGAGACCCAGTACTTC; cdr3_aa: CASSLDVGTKETQYF
v_call: TRBV7-8; j_call: TRBJ1-5; clone_size: few; d_call: .; cdr3_nt: TGTGCCAGCAGCTTATTACCTCAGGGCAATCAGCCCCAGCATTTT; cdr3_aa: CASSLLPQGNQPQHF
v_call: TRBV18; j_call: TRBJ2-3; clone_size: few; d_call: .; cdr3_nt: TGTGCCAGCTCACCAGGGACCCCCACGGATACGCAGTATTTT; cdr3_aa: CASSPGTPTDTQYF
v_call: TRBV6-1; j_call: TRBJ2-5; clone_size: many; d_call: .; cdr3_nt: TGTGCCAGCAGTGGTGAGAGTTGGGGTTCAGAGACCCAGTACTTC; cdr3_aa: CASSGESWGSETQYF
v_call: TRBV12-3/TRBV12-4; j_call: TRBJ2-5; clone_size: many; d_call: .; cdr3_nt: TGTGCCAGCAGTTTTGGGTTCGGGCTGTCGGGCCCCCAAGAGACCCAGTACTTC; cdr3_aa: CASSFGFGLSGPQETQYF